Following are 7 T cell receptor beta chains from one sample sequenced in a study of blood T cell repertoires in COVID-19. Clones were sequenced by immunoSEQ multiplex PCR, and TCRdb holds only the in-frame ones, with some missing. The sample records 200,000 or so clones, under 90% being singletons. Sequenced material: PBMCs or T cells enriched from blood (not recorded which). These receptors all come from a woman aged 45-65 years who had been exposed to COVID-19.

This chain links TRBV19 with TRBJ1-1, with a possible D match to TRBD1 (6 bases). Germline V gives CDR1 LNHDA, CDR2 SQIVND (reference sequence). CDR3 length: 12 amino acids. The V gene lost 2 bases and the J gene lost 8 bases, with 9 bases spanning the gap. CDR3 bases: TGTGCCAGTAGTATAAGGCAGGGGGAAGCTTTCTTT. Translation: CASSIRQGEAFF. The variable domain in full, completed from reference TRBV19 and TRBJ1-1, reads DGGITQSPKYLFRKEGQNVTLSCEQNLNHDAMYWYRQDPGQGLRLIYYSQIVNDFQKGDIAEGYSVSREKKESFPLTVTSAQKNPTAFYLCASSIRQGEAFFGQGTRLTVV.

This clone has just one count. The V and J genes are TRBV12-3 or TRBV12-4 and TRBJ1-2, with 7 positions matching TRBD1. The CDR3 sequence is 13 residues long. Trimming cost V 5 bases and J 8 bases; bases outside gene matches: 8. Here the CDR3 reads CASSRDRVWGYTF. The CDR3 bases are TGTGCCAGCAGTCGAGACAGGGTATGGGGCTACACCTTC.

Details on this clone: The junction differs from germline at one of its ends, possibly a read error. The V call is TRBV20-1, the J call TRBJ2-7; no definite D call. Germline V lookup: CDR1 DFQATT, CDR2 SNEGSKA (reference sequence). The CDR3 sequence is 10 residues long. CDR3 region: CSARDNEQYF. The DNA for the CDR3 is TGCAGTGCGAGAGACAACGAGCAGTACTTC.

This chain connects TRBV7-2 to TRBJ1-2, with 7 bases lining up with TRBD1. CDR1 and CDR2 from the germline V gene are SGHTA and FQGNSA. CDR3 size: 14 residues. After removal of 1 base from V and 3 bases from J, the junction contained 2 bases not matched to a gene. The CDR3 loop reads CASSLGGTDYGYTF. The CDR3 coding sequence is TGTGCCAGCAGCTTAGGTGGGACAGACTATGGCTACACCTTC.

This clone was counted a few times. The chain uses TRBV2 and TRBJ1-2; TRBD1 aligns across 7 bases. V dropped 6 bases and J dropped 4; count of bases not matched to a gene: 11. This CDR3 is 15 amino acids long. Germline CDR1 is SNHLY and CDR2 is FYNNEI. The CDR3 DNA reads TGTGCCAGCAGACCACAGGGGAGAGAGGGCTATGGCTACACCTTC. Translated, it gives CASRPQGREGYGYTF.

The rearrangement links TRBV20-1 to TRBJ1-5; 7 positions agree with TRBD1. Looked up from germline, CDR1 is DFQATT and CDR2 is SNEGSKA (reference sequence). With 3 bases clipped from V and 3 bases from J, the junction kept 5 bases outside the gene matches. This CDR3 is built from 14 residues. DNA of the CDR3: TGCAGTGCTAGTGGGACAGACGACAATCAGCCCCAGCATTTT. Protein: CSASGTDDNQPQHF.

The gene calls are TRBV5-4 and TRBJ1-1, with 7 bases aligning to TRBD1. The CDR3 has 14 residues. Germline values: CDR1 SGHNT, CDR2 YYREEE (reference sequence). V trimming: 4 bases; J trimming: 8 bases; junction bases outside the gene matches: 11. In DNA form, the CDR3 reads TGTGCCAGCAGCCCCATAGACAGGGTTGACGAAGCTTTCTTT. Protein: CASSPIDRVDEAFF.